The next 18 T cell receptor beta chains were all read from a single sample in a study of Graves' ophthalmopathy and Graves' hyperthyroidism. RNA transcripts provided the template for amplifying TCR beta CDR3 regions. The first round was an RT-PCR with HTBI primers, and the second round was a multiplex PCR. TCRdb itself ran the multiplex PCR reads through MiXCR, one entry per CDR3 protein. Among about 380,000 distinct CDR3 sequences, about 16% were seen once, and the ten largest hold 5.5% to 8%. The sample consisted of peripheral blood. The receptors originated from a woman between 18 and 29 years old with stable Graves' hyperthyroidism.

This clonotype was seen ten or more times. The CDR3 is CASQWMGNTEAFF. DNA for the CDR3: TGTGCCAGCCAGTGGATGGGGAACACTGAAGCTTTCTTT. The rearrangement links TRBV11-3 to TRBJ1-1; D not resolved. CDR1 SGHNT and CDR2 YENEEA come from the germline V gene. V shed 8 bases and J shed 1 base, with 11 bases lying between them. The length of the CDR3 is 13 residues.

This clonotype was detected many times. The V gene is TRBV6-1, the J gene TRBJ1-5, with no clear D. The germline gives CDR1 MNHNS, CDR2 SASEGT. V lost 6 bases and J lost 7, with 13 bases in between. The CDR3 contains 13 residues. CDR3 sequence reads: CASSEHKNQPQHF. CDR3 in DNA: TGTGCCAGCAGCGAACACAAGAACCAGCCCCAGCATTTT.

For this clonotype: Lacking the conserved final phenylalanine or tryptophan, this CDR3 likely reflects a read error. This chain links TRBV28 with TRBJ1-2; the D is unclear. The CDR3 is made up of 13 amino acids. Deletions cut 8 bases from V and 1 base from J, with 11 bases between. Germline CDR1 MDHEN, CDR2 SYDVKM. CDR3 sequence: CASATTDNYGYTV. The CDR3 region has the DNA TGTGCCAGCGCCACAACAGATAACTATGGCTACACCGTC.

This clonotype was detected many times. The genes are TRBV6-5 and TRBJ2-5; D is unresolved. Trimming took off 5 bases at V and 1 base at J, with 8 bases between the two ends. Germline assignment: CDR1 MNHEY and CDR2 SVGAGI. CDR3 length: 13 amino acids. As DNA, the CDR3 is TGTGCCAGCAGTCGGATCTCCCAAGAGACCCAGTACTTC. Translated, it gives CASSRISQETQYF.

This clonotype appeared many times. V is TRBV18 and J is TRBJ1-1, with a possible D match to TRBD1 (5 bases). The ends were cut back, 0 bases at V and 5 bases at J, with 10 bases in the middle. Germline V lookup: CDR1 KGHSH, CDR2 LQKENI. The CDR3 has 14 residues. Here the CDR3 reads CASSPPGRVTEAFF. The CDR3 region has the DNA TGTGCCAGCTCACCACCGGGCAGGGTGACTGAAGCTTTCTTT.

This clonotype came up many times. The chain links TRBV2 to TRBJ1-2; D not resolved. Germline lookup yields CDR1 SNHLY and CDR2 FYNNEI. V lost 3 bases to trimming and J lost 8 bases, with 7 bases between them. This CDR3 has 11 residues. The CDR3 DNA follows: TGTGCCAGCAGTGATCGAATAGGCTACACCTTC. Translating it yields CASSDRIGYTF.

J is TRBJ2-5 and V is TRBV7-9, with 7 bases that match TRBD1. CDR1 SEHNR and CDR2 FQNEAQ come from the germline V gene (reference sequence). Trimming at V came to 5 bases and at J to 7 bases, leaving 10 bases not matched to a gene. The CDR3 has 14 amino acids. The CDR3 DNA sequence: TGTGCCAGCAGCCGAGGGGGCAGGGCCTGGACCCAGTACTTC. Protein sequence: CASSRGGRAWTQYF.

This chain's CDR3 is CASNPLSGGAGANVLTF. Written as DNA, the CDR3 is TGTGCCAGCAACCCTCTTTCAGGGGGCGCTGGGGCCAACGTCCTGACTTTC. This sequence joins TRBV11-2 and TRBJ2-6; 8 bases match TRBD1. Germline CDR1 is SGHAT and CDR2 is FQNNGV. This CDR3 contains 17 residues. The junction had 10 bases not matched to a gene; V was cut back by 7 bases and J by 2 bases. Together with reference TRBV11-2 and TRBJ2-6, the CDR3 gives the full variable domain: EAGVAQSPRYKIIEKRQSVAFWCNPISGHATLYWYQQILGQGPKLLIQFQNNGVVDDSQLPKDRFSAERLKGVDSTLKIQPAKLEDSAVYLCASNPLSGGAGANVLTFGAGSRLTVL.

This clonotype has a handful of counts. DNA of the CDR3: TGTGCCAGCAGCGTAGACACGGGGGGTAACACCGGGGAGCTGTTTTTT. It translates to CASSVDTGGNTGELFF. The chain joins TRBV9 to TRBJ2-2; 7 bases align to TRBD2. This CDR3 spans 16 amino acids. Germline CDR1 SGDLS, CDR2 YYNGEE. V was pared by 0 bases and J by 2 bases, with 4 bases of the junction left unmatched. Full variable domain (remainder filled in from reference TRBV9 and TRBJ2-2): DSGVTQTPKHLITATGQRVTLRCSPRSGDLSVYWYQQSLDQGLQFLIQYYNGEERAKGNILERFSAQQFPDLHSELNLSSLELGDSALYFCASSVDTGGNTGELFFGEGSRLTVL.

The chain combines TRBV6-2 or TRBV6-3 with TRBJ1-2, with D possibly matching TRBD1 (5 bases). This CDR3 has 13 residues. V gave up 4 bases and J gave up 7 bases, with 13 bases separating them. Germline V gene data show CDR1 as MNHEY and CDR2 as SVGEGT. The CDR3 protein is CASSFVRDGGYTF. The DNA for the CDR3 is TGTGCCAGCAGTTTCGTCAGGGATGGTGGCTACACCTTC.

This clonotype occurred many times. The rearrangement links TRBV29-1 to TRBJ1-2, with D possibly TRBD1 on 5 matching bases. The CDR3 length is 14 residues. The ends were cut back, 1 base at V and 6 bases at J, with 15 bases in the middle. Germline values: CDR1 SQVTM, CDR2 ANQGSEA. CDR3 loop: CSVEAVQASNGYTF. The CDR3 DNA reads as TGCAGCGTTGAAGCCGTACAGGCTTCAAATGGCTACACCTTC. The variable domain in full, completed from reference TRBV29-1 and TRBJ1-2, reads SAVISQKPSRDICQRGTSLTIQCQVDSQVTMMFWYRQQPGQSLTLIATANQGSEATYESGFVIDKFPISRPNLTFSTLTVSNMSPEDSSIYLCSVEAVQASNGYTFGSGTRLTVV.

This clonotype was recorded many times. V gene TRBV13 combines with J gene TRBJ1-2, with D perhaps TRBD1 (5 bases). The germline V and J ends were trimmed by 6 bases and 4 bases, with 15 bases remaining between them. The CDR3 length is 14 residues. Germline assignment: CDR1 PRHDT and CDR2 FYEKMQ (reference sequence). As DNA, the CDR3 is TGTGCCAGCAGTTTCTACACAGGTCCCTATGGCTACACCTTC. This translates into CASSFYTGPYGYTF.

This clonotype was seen repeatedly, ten times or more. The V call is TRBV4-1, the J call TRBJ1-1; 8 nucleotides align to TRBD1. With 3 bases clipped from V and 4 bases from J, the junction kept 4 bases outside the gene matches. This CDR3 contains 14 residues. Germline V lookup: CDR1 MGHRA, CDR2 YSYEKL. CDR3 sequence: CASSQITGGTEAFF. In DNA, the CDR3 is TGCGCCAGCAGCCAGATTACAGGGGGCACTGAAGCTTTCTTT.

This clonotype has a count of ten or more. The chain recombines TRBV9 with TRBJ2-5, with 8 nucleotides matching TRBD2. There are 17 residues in the CDR3. V trimming: 4 bases; J trimming: 3 bases; junction bases outside the gene matches: 14. The germline gives CDR1 SGDLS, CDR2 YYNGEE. CDR3: CASSLNPGGPVEETQYF. For the CDR3, the DNA is TGTGCCAGCAGCCTAAACCCGGGGGGGCCGGTTGAAGAGACCCAGTACTTC.

This clonotype has a count of ten or more. CDR3 protein: CASSYHLGEGTSYYEQYF. The CDR3, as DNA: TGTGCCAGCAGTTACCACCTCGGGGAGGGGACGAGTTACTACGAGCAGTACTTC. V usage is TRBV6-2 or TRBV6-3 and J usage is TRBJ2-7, with 7 positions matching TRBD2. This CDR3 is 18 amino acids long. Trimming took 2 bases from V and 3 from J; bases not matched to a gene: 16. Germline CDR1 MNHEY, CDR2 SVGEGT.

This clonotype has at least ten counts. J is TRBJ1-1 and V is TRBV27, with a weak D call TRBD1 (5 bases). The CDR3 consists of 13 residues. Germline loops: CDR1 MNHEY, CDR2 SMNVEV (reference sequence). V lost 8 bases and J lost 0, with 10 bases in between. The CDR3 reads CASGPTVNTEAFF. The CDR3 DNA sequence: TGTGCCAGCGGCCCGACAGTGAACACTGAAGCTTTCTTT.

This clonotype was found a few times. This chain joins TRBV18 and TRBJ1-1; D remains ambiguous. Trimming removed 0 bases from V and 1 base from J, with 12 bases in between. The germline CDR1 and CDR2 sequences are KGHSH and LQKENI. This CDR3 is 16 amino acids long. The CDR3 DNA reads as TGTGCCAGCTCACCACCGGGAATCCCTAAGAACACTGAAGCTTTCTTT. Translation: CASSPPGIPKNTEAFF.

On this clonotype itself: A much larger clonotype is one base distant, so this may be a read error. Lacking the conserved final phenylalanine or tryptophan, this CDR3 likely reflects a read error. This rearrangement joins TRBV4-3 to TRBJ2-7; 7 nucleotides agree with TRBD1. Germline CDR1 LGHNA, CDR2 YSLEER. This CDR3 spans 16 amino acids. The V and J ends lost 3 bases and 0 bases, in that order; junction bases with no gene match: 8. For the CDR3, the DNA is TGCGCCAGCAGCCATCACCCGGGACAGAGCTCCTACGAGCAGTACTTG. It encodes CASSHHPGQSSYEQYL.